This T cell receptor beta chain was retrieved from a study of graft-versus-host responses after intestinal transplantation. Comments on this clone: Its specificity is not known.

The study, taken as a whole, reports: Among circulating GvH clones, peak levels were associated with early post-transplant declines in HvG clones.

The CDR3 runs 13 residues. The germline V and J ends were trimmed by 4 bases and 2 bases, with 9 bases remaining between them. The germline gives CDR1 LNHDA, CDR2 SQIVND (reference sequence). The assay was immunoSEQ multiplex PCR, and TCRdb's table has in-frame clones only and misses some. The sample has around 30,000 clones; 90% to 95% are singletons. Sequencing was performed on PBMCs, taken around 63 days after intestinal transplant. The rearrangement links TRBV19 to TRBJ2-7; D is ambiguous. The sequence was collected from a human patient who received an intestinal transplant, so some T cells may come from the graft donor. The CDR3 coding sequence is TGTGCCAGTAGTAGTGCCAGTCCCTACGAGCAGTACTTC. It encodes CASSSASPYEQYF.